This TCR beta chain derives from a study of cytomegalovirus exposure and HLA in healthy donors. On the study more broadly: A later analysis reported the 100 to 150 validation repertoires used the same platform as the 550 to 800 first-cohort repertoires. Whole-study findings and limits: The authors enumerated over 150 TCR beta chains as linked to cytomegalovirus.

Concerning this clone: Its antigen is currently unknown.

The validation cohort, a group of 100 to 150 subjects, included the donors and was separate from the roughly 670-subject first cohort. Clones were read by immunoSEQ multiplex PCR, and TCRdb kept only the in-frame ones, dropping some. The sample yields some 290,000 clones, around 90% seen once. Trimming cost V 0 bases and J 2 bases, with 7 bases left between them. Germline CDR1 reads SGHNT; CDR2 reads YYREEE (reference sequence). The CDR3 is 14 amino acids. V gene TRBV5-4 combines with J gene TRBJ2-3, with D possibly matching TRBD1 (5 bases). Sample: PBMCs. This clonotype originated in a man younger than 45 in good health and CMV-seronegative. CDR3 loop: CASSLEGYTDTQYF. CDR3 nucleotides: TGTGCCAGCAGCTTGGAGGGGTACACAGATACGCAGTATTTT. Combining the CDR3 with reference TRBV5-4 and TRBJ2-3 gives the whole variable domain ETGVTQSPTHLIKTRGQQVTLRCSSQSGHNTVSWYQQALGQGPQFIFQYYREEENGRGNFPPRFSGLQFPNYSSELNVNALELDDSALYLCASSLEGYTDTQYFGPGTRLTVL.